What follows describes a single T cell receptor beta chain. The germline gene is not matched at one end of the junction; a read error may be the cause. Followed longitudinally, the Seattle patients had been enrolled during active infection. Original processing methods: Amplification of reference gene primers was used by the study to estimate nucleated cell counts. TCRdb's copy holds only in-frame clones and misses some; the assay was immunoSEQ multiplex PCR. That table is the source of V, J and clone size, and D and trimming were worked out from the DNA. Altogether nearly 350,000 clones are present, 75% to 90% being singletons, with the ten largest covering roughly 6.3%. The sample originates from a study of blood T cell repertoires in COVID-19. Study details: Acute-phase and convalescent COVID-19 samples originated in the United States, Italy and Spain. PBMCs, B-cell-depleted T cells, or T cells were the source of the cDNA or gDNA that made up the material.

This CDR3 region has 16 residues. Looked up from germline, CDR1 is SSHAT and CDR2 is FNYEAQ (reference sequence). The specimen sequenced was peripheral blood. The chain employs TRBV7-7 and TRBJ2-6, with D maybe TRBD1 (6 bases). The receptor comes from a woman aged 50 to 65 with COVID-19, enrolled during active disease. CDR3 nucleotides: TGTGCTAGCAGCAAATCCAGGGGCTCTGGGGCCAACGTCCTGACTTTC. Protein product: CASSKSRGSGANVLTF.